This passage covers 13 T cell receptor beta chains from one sample sequenced in a study of human T cells and chemical hapten exposure. TCRdb re-called the RACE reads through MiXCR, storing one row per CDR3 protein. The sample has tens of thousands of distinct CDR3 sequences, 10% seen once; the top ten hold around 7.3%. The time point: patch test 2, 6 weeks after DPC sensitization. Noted treatment: therapeutic diphenylcyclopropenone sensitization with weekly scalp DPC. Material: whole blood, obtained in connection with sensitization to the hapten diphenylcyclopropenone (DPC). These receptors were collected from a woman between 50 and 59 years old with alopecia areata. Some clones in this sample may be carry-over from other donors' samples.

This clonotype was seen many times. The V gene is TRBV6-1, the J gene TRBJ2-1; D is perhaps TRBD2 (5 bases). Trimming stripped 1 base from V and 5 bases from J, with 9 bases between. The V gene's germline CDR1 is MNHNS and CDR2 SASEGT. The CDR3 is 14 amino acids. CDR3 nucleotides: TGTGCCAGCAGTGAAGGACTACGCAACAATGAGCAGTTCTTC. Amino acid sequence: CASSEGLRNNEQFF.

The V gene is TRBV27, the J gene TRBJ1-5, with D perhaps TRBD1 (5 bases). Trimming cost V 2 bases and J 0 bases, with 26 bases left between them. This CDR3 contains 21 residues. Germline lookup yields CDR1 MNHEY and CDR2 SMNVEV (reference sequence). CDR3 sequence reads: CASSLEGPGTERNYSNQPQHF. The CDR3 DNA sequence: TGTGCCAGCAGTTTAGAGGGTCCGGGGACGGAACGAAATTATAGCAATCAGCCCCAGCATTTT.

The chain recombines TRBV2 with TRBJ1-1; D ambiguous. The CDR3 totals 13 residues. The V end lost 7 bases, the J end lost 7 bases, and 16 bases lay between the germline ends. The V gene's germline CDR1 is SNHLY and CDR2 FYNNEI. The CDR3 region has the DNA TGTGCCAGCAAGGAGAGTGCGGATAATGAAGCTTTCTTT. Its translation is CASKESADNEAFF.

The genes are TRBV10-1 and TRBJ2-7, with D unresolved. The CDR3 covers 10 residues. V dropped 4 bases and J dropped 6 bases, with 4 bases sitting between them. Germline V CDR1 and CDR2: WNHNN, SYGVQD (reference sequence). CDR3 DNA sequence: TGCGCCAGCAGTGTGGGCGAGCAGTACTTC. Its translation: CASSVGEQYF.

The chain links TRBV2 to TRBJ2-2; D is unclear. The CDR3 is 17 residues long. V was pared by 5 bases and J by 4 bases, with 20 bases between. Germline CDR1 SNHLY, CDR2 FYNNEI. CDR3 region: CASSPLYSSDGTGELFF. The DNA for the CDR3 is TGTGCCAGCAGTCCGCTTTATTCAAGCGACGGCACCGGGGAGCTGTTTTTT.

Many counts were recorded for this clonotype. The CDR3 bases are TGTGCCAGCAGCTTAACAGGGAACACTGAAGCTTTCTTT. It codes for CASSLTGNTEAFF. The chain has TRBV6-5 and TRBJ1-1, with a weak D call TRBD1 (5 bases). Germline V gene data show CDR1 as MNHEY and CDR2 as SVGAGI. V shed 6 bases and J shed 1 base, with 9 bases lying between them. The CDR3 length is 13 residues.

The V and J genes are TRBV12-3 or TRBV12-4 and TRBJ2-2, with 7 positions matching TRBD2. This CDR3 is built from 14 residues. J gave up 5 bases and V 3 bases, and 3 bases lay outside the gene matches. The CDR3 nucleotides are TGTGCCAGCAGTTTGGGCGGGGGAACCGGGGAGCTGTTTTTT. This codes for CASSLGGGTGELFF.

As regards this clonotype: Being one base from a much bigger clone, this may be a read error. The CDR3 reads CASSPEAGYGYTF. The CDR3 bases are TGTGCCAGCAGCCCCGAGGCAGGCTACGGCTACACCTTC. The genes are TRBV7-6 and TRBJ1-2; D gene ambiguous. CDR1 and CDR2 from the germline V gene are SGHVS and FNYEAQ. This CDR3 has 13 residues. Trimming took 5 bases from V and 8 from J, leaving 15 bases between them.

This clonotype was counted many times. This sequence joins TRBV9 and TRBJ2-2; 7 positions match TRBD2. J gave up 5 bases and V 3 bases, and 10 bases lay outside the gene matches. The CDR3 is 16 residues long. Germline CDR1 is SGDLS and CDR2 is YYNGEE. CDR3 sequence (DNA): TGTGCCAGCAGCGCTTCACCCCCGCGGGAGACCGGGGAGCTGTTTTTT. It codes for CASSASPPRETGELFF.

This clonotype was picked up many times. The chain employs TRBV7-2 and TRBJ1-6, with TRBD1 identical over 7 bases. The CDR3 extends over 16 amino acids. Losses at the gene ends were 5 bases for V and 5 bases for J; bases not matched to a gene: 9. Germline V gives CDR1 SGHTA, CDR2 FQGNSA. DNA for the CDR3: TGTGCCAGCAGCCCCTTCCGACAGGGTAATAATTCACCCCTCCACTTT. Its protein is CASSPFRQGNNSPLHF.

The rearrangement links TRBV20-1 to TRBJ2-1; TRBD2 aligns across 16 bases. CDR1 DFQATT and CDR2 SNEGSKA come from the germline V gene (reference sequence). Trimming at V came to 6 bases and at J to 3 bases, leaving 11 bases not matched to a gene. The CDR3 is 18 residues long. The CDR3 bases are TGCAGTGCCGCCCCAATAGGGACTAGCGGGAGGGACTACAATGAGCAGTTCTTC. It encodes CSAAPIGTSGRDYNEQFF.

This clonotype was counted at least ten times. The chain joins TRBV12-3 or TRBV12-4 to TRBJ1-1; no firm D call. This CDR3 has 14 residues. With 2 bases removed from V and 1 base from J, the gap between germline ends came to 8 bases. The CDR3 loop is CASSLRTSNTEAFF. The DNA for the CDR3 is TGTGCCAGCAGTTTAAGGACGTCGAACACTGAAGCTTTCTTT.

This clonotype was recorded many times. The chain carries TRBV5-6 and TRBJ1-5; TRBD1 agrees at 8 bases. This CDR3 has 14 residues. Germline V gene data show CDR1 as SGHDT and CDR2 as YYEEEE. After removal of 4 bases from V and 9 bases from J, the junction contained 9 bases not matched to a gene. This chain's CDR3 is CASSAGQARGPQHF. CDR3 DNA sequence: TGTGCCAGCAGCGCGGGACAGGCCCGGGGGCCCCAGCATTTT.